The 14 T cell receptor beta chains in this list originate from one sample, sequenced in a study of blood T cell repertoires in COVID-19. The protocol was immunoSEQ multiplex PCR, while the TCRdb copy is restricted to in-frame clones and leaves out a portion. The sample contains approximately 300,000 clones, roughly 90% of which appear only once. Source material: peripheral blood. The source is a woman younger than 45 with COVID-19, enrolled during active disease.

CDR3: CASSSTEAFF. The CDR3, as DNA: TGTGCCAGCAGCTCCACTGAAGCTTTCTTT. This rearrangement joins TRBV28 to TRBJ1-1; unclear D gene. The CDR3 contains 10 residues. V lost 6 bases and J 4 bases, leaving 3 bases between the germline ends. From germline, CDR1 is MDHEN and CDR2 SYDVKM.

The CDR3 DNA sequence: TGTGCCAGCAGCCTACAGGGGGCGAATGGCGAGCAGTACTTC. Amino acids: CASSLQGANGEQYF. The chain recombines TRBV6-5 with TRBJ2-7, with TRBD1 matching over 9 bases. The ends lost 6 bases at V and 6 bases at J; junction bases unmatched: 9. This CDR3 has 14 residues. Germline V CDR1 and CDR2: MNHEY, SVGAGI.

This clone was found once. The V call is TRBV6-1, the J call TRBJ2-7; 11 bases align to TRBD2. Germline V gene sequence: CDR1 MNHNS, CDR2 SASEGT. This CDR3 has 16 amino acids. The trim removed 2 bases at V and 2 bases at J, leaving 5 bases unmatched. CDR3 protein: CASSERRLAGPYEQYF. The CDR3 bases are TGTGCCAGCAGTGAAAGGCGACTAGCGGGGCCCTACGAGCAGTACTTC.

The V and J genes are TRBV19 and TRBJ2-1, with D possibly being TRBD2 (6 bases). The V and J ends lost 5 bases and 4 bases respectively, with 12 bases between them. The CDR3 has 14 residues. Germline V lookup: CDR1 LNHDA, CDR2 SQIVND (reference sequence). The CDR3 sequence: CASSGLAIYNEQFF. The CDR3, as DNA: TGTGCCAGTAGTGGGCTAGCGATTTACAATGAGCAGTTCTTC.

The CDR3 nucleotides are TGCGCCAGCAGCCACGGGACTAGCGGGAGGGCGATCCCAGATACGCAGTATTTT. This translates into CASSHGTSGRAIPDTQYF. This chain joins TRBV5-1 and TRBJ2-3; 16 bases are shared with TRBD2. The junction had 9 bases not matched to a gene; V was cut back by 4 bases and J by 4 bases. Germline loops: CDR1 SGHRS, CDR2 YFSETQ. The CDR3 loop spans 18 amino acids.

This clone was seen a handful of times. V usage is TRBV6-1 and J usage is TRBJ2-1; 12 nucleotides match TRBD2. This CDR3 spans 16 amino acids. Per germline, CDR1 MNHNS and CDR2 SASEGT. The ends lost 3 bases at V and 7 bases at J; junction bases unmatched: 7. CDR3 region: CASSDSSSGRGNEQFF. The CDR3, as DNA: TGTGCCAGCAGTGATTCGTCTAGCGGGAGGGGAAATGAGCAGTTCTTC.

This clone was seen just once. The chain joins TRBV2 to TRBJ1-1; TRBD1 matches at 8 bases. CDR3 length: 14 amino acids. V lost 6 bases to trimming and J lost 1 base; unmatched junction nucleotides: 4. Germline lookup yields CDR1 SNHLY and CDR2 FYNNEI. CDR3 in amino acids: CASRDRGSNTEAFF. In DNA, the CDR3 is TGTGCCAGCAGAGACAGGGGATCGAACACTGAAGCTTTCTTT.

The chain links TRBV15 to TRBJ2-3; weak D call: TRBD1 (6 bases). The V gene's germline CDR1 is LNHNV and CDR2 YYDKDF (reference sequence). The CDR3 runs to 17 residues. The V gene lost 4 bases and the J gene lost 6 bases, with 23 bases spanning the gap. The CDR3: CATSTPIGRGFGDTQYF. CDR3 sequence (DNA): TGTGCCACCAGCACCCCCATAGGCAGGGGATTTGGGGATACGCAGTATTTT.

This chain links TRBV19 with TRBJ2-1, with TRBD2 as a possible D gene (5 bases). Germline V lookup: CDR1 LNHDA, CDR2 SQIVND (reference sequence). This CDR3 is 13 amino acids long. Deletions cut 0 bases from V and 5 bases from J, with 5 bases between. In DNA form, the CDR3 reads TGTGCCAGTAGTATAGACGGGGACAATGAGCAGTTCTTC. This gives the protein CASSIDGDNEQFF.

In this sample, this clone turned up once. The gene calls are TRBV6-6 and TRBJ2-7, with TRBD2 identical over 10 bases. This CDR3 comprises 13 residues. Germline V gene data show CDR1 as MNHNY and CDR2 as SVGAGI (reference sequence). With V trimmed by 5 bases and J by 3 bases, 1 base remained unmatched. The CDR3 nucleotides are TGTGCCAGCAGTCGGACTAGCGGCTACGAGCAGTACTTC. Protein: CASSRTSGYEQYF.

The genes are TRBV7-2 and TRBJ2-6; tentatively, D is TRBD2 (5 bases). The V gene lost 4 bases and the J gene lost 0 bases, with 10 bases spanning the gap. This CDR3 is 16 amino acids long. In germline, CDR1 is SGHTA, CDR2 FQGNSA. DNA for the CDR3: TGTGCCAGCAGCTCTCGGGGTTACTCTGGGGCCAACGTCCTGACTTTC. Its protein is CASSSRGYSGANVLTF.

CDR3 nucleotides: TGTGCCAGCACCCCCATCCGAGATTCGAACATTCAGTACTTC. It encodes CASTPIRDSNIQYF. The chain joins TRBV6-2 or TRBV6-3 to TRBJ2-4, with D unresolved. This CDR3 spans 14 amino acids. Germline lookup yields CDR1 MNHEY and CDR2 SVGEGT. V gave up 7 bases and J gave up 7 bases, with 17 bases separating them.

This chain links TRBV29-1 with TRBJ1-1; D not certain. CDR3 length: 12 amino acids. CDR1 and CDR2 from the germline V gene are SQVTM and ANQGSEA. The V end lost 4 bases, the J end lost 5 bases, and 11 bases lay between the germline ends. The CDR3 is CSVARGRTEAFF. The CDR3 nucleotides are TGCAGCGTTGCCCGGGGTAGGACTGAAGCTTTCTTT.

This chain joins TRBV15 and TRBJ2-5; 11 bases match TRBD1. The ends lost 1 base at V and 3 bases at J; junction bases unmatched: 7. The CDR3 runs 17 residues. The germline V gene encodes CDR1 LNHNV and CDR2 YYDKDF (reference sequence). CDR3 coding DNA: TGTGCCACCAGCAGAGGCTACAGGACAGGGGGCGAAGAGACCCAGTACTTC. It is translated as CATSRGYRTGGEETQYF.